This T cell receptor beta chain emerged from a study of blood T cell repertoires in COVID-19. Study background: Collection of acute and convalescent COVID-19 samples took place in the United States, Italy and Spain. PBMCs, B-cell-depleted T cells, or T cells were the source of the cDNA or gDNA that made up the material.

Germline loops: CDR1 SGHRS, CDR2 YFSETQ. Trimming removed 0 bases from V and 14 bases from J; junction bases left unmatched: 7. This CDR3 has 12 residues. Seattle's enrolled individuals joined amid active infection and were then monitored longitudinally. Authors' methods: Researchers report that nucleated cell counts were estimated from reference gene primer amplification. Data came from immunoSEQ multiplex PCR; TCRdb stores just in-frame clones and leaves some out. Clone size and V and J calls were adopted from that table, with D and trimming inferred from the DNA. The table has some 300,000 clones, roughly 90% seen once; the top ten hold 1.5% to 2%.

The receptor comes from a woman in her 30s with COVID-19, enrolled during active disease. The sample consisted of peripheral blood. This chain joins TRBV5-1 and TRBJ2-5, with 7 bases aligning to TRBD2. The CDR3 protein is CASSLGTGTTYF. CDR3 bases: TGCGCCAGCAGCTTGGGGACCGGGACTACCTACTTC.